This T cell receptor (beta chain) was sequenced during a study of EBV T-cell therapy then PD-1 blockade in nasopharyngeal carcinoma. The CDR3 extends over 11 amino acids. V was clipped by 3 bases and J by 6 bases, with 5 bases between them. Germline assignment: CDR1 MDHEN and CDR2 SYDVKM. Profiling relied on immunoSEQ multiplex PCR, and the TCRdb table lists in-frame clones only, not all of them. The sample yields some 15,000 clones, less than 90% seen once. Of note for this clone: As yet, its antigen is unknown.

The treatment was: AdE1-LMPpoly-expanded autologous EBV-specific T-cell therapy followed by anti-PD-1 nivolumab. Sequenced here: CD8+ T cells from blood, sampled around day 100 from a patient whose treatment included autologous EBV-specific T cells and nivolumab. This TCR derives from a man aged 35-49 years with nasopharyngeal carcinoma. The chain joins TRBV28 to TRBJ1-1; D gene unclear. The CDR3 loop reads CASSFVAEAFF. CDR3 DNA: TGTGCCAGCAGTTTTGTTGCTGAAGCTTTCTTT. Full variable domain (outside the CDR3, taken from reference TRBV28 and TRBJ1-1): DVKVTQSSRYLVKRTGEKVFLECVQDMDHENMFWYRQDPGLGLRLIYFSYDVKMKEKGDIPEGYSVSREKKERFSLILESASTNQTSMYLCASSFVAEAFFGQGTRLTVV.